This TCR beta chain was retrieved from a study of blood T cells in healthy people across ages. Whole-study findings and limits: Lack of knowledge of donor CMV status possibly confounded expanded clonotype changes. Per million T cells, TCR beta diversity dropped about linearly as age rose.

Trimming stripped 5 bases from V and 0 bases from J, with 14 bases between. This CDR3 region has 16 residues. From germline, CDR1 is SGHVS and CDR2 FNYEAQ. Primers used in a second PCR of roughly 6 to 12 cycles were a sample-barcoded 5' primer and a J-beta primer mix. One entry per CDR3 protein results from TCRdb running MiXCR on the 5' RACE reads. The table has more than 1,400,000 distinct CDR3 sequences, around two fifths seen once. Comments on this clonotype: The antigen is not known.

The TCR was taken from a woman aged 18 to 35 in good health. The source material was blood. The chain joins TRBV7-6 to TRBJ2-1; D not certain. DNA for the CDR3: TGTGCCAGCAGCCCCGCTCCCAGTAGCTCCTACAATGAGCAGTTCTTC. Translating gives CASSPAPSSSYNEQFF.